Listed here are 31 T cell receptor beta chains from one sample, sequenced in a study of tumor-infiltrating lymphocytes in primary liver carcinoma. A constant-region primer served to make TCR beta cDNA from around 500 ng total RNA. Slightly modified ARM-PCR served as the procedure for the TCR beta libraries. These libraries came from three rounds of nested multiplex PCR. For 10 cycles apiece, the opening two PCR rounds ran with TRBV1-TRBV30 forward primers and a C-beta reverse primer. TCRdb called the multiplex PCR reads again in MiXCR, with one record for every CDR3 protein. The data show about 120,000 distinct CDR3 sequences, 65% to 75% seen once. RNA and DNA were co-extracted from around 18-30 mg of unsorted bulk tissue. Sequenced material: tumor-adjacent normal liver tissue. The receptors shown here come from a woman aged 60-75 years with primary liver carcinoma and hepatitis B virus infection.

This clonotype turned up a few times. A much larger clone differs from this one at a single base, so this may be a read error. The chain uses TRBV6-5 and TRBJ1-1, with 7 positions matching TRBD1. CDR3 length equals 13 residues. Germline V gene data show CDR1 as MNHEY and CDR2 as SVGAGI. CDR3 coding DNA: TGTGCCAGCAGCCCTCCAAGGGGGCGGGGAGCTTCCTTT. Its translation: CASSPPRGRGASF.

The V call is TRBV12-3 or TRBV12-4, the J call TRBJ2-5; 7 bases line up with TRBD2. V shed 7 bases and J 6 bases; nucleotides not matched to a gene: 14. CDR3 length: 15 residues. This chain's CDR3 is CASNVAGGSGKTQYF. The CDR3 nucleotides read TGTGCCAGCAACGTAGCGGGTGGGTCTGGGAAGACCCAGTACTTC.

The rearrangement joins TRBV28 to TRBJ2-3; D could derive from TRBD1 or TRBD2 (5 bases each). This CDR3 has 18 amino acids. Trimming stripped 3 bases from V and 1 base from J, with 20 bases between. The germline gives CDR1 MDHEN, CDR2 SYDVKM. DNA of the CDR3: TGTGCCAGCAGTTTGACGCCCCAGGGACGGGGCGGCACAGATACGCAGTATTTT. It yields the protein CASSLTPQGRGGTDTQYF.

On this clonotype: Relative to the germline gene, one junction end is altered; a read error may explain this. The V and J genes are TRBV29-1 and TRBJ2-3; D may be TRBD1 (5 bases). The CDR3 runs 14 residues. Germline V gene data show CDR1 as SQVTM and CDR2 as ANQGSEA. The CDR3 reads CSAAAGFSTDTQYF. The CDR3 coding sequence is TGCAGCGCTGCAGCAGGGTTCAGCACAGACACGCAGTATTTT.

As for this clonotype: Compared with germline, one end of the junction differs, possibly owing to a read error. The genes are TRBV11-2 and TRBJ2-7, with 8 bases lining up with TRBD2. This CDR3 contains 15 residues. Germline values: CDR1 SGHAT, CDR2 FQNNGV. CDR3: CASSLSGTRPHERYF. The CDR3, as DNA: TGTGCCAGCAGCTTATCTGGGACTAGACCTCACGAGCGGTACTTC.

Worth noting for this clonotype: Compared with germline, one end of the junction differs, possibly owing to a read error. The rearrangement joins TRBV10-2 to TRBJ2-2; D is possibly TRBD2 (6 bases). CDR1 is WSHSY and CDR2 is SAAADI in the germline V gene. The CDR3 runs to 12 residues. The CDR3 DNA reads as TGCGCCAGCGGTGAAAACACCGGGGGGCTGTTTTTT. As protein: CASGENTGGLFF.

With respect to this clonotype: At one end, the junction sequence differs from germline, possibly due to a read error. This chain uses TRBV28 with TRBJ2-1; D is undetermined. Germline assignment: CDR1 MDHEN and CDR2 SYDVKM. CDR3 size: 11 residues. The CDR3 region has the DNA TGTGCCAGCTGTTTATCAAGGGTGCAGTTCTTC. This sequence encodes CASCLSRVQFF.

In its sample, this clonotype was seen many times. The gene calls are TRBV28 and TRBJ2-7; the D gene is possibly TRBD2 (6 bases). V was pared by 10 bases and J by 0 bases, with 16 bases between. Germline assignment: CDR1 MDHEN and CDR2 SYDVKM. This CDR3 spans 14 amino acids. The CDR3: CAIFSGRSSYEQYF. In nucleotides, the CDR3 is TGTGCCATCTTTAGCGGAAGAAGCTCCTACGAGCAGTACTTC.

CDR3 in amino acids: CASSYVSCADTQYF. The CDR3 bases are TGTGCCAGCAGTTATGTGTCCTGCGCAGATACGCAGTATTTT. This rearrangement joins TRBV6-5 to TRBJ2-3; D gene uncertain. The CDR3 has 14 residues. Germline CDR1 MNHEY, CDR2 SVGAGI. The V end lost 3 bases, the J end lost 4 bases, and 11 bases lay between the germline ends.

The rearrangement uses TRBV10-3 and TRBJ1-5; D is perhaps TRBD1 or TRBD2 (6 bases each). The J call is in doubt because the DNA end fits TRBJ2-3 better. Per germline, CDR1 ENHRY and CDR2 SYGVKD. This CDR3 has 13 amino acids. The DNA of the CDR3 is TGTGCTGTTGGGGGGCAGGAGAATCAGCCCCAGTATTTT. It translates to CAVGGQENQPQYF.

On this clonotype: An end of the junction differs from the germline gene, which may be a read error. The chain carries TRBV11-2 and TRBJ2-7, with 13 bases lining up with TRBD2. CDR1 SGHAT and CDR2 FQNNGV come from the germline V gene. The CDR3 has 20 amino acids. The DNA for the CDR3 is TGTGCCAGCATCGCCATTTCCCGACTAGCGGGAGGTCAGAAACCCTACGAGCAGTATTTC. This sequence encodes CASIAISRLAGGQKPYEQYF.

Comments on this clonotype: One end of the junction varies from germline; a read error may be responsible. The V call is TRBV12-3 or TRBV12-4, the J call TRBJ2-3; D uncertain. The CDR3 has 15 amino acids. CDR3 sequence: CAISHSLLIADTQYF. The CDR3 region has the DNA TGTGCCATCAGTCATTCGCTCCTGATTGCAGATACGCAGTATTTT.

Notes on this clonotype: Germline is not matched at one junction end, which may reflect a read error. The J gene is TRBJ1-2, the V gene TRBV29-1; D might be TRBD1 (6 bases). The CDR3 sequence is 13 residues long. Germline CDR1 SQVTM, CDR2 ANQGSEA. CDR3 amino acids: CSVVYRENCGYTF. The CDR3 DNA reads TGCAGCGTTGTATACAGGGAGAACTGTGGCTACACCTTC.

Turning to this clonotype: No conserved phenylalanine or tryptophan ends this CDR3, so it is likely a read error. CDR3 protein: CASSVLAGEYHEQYI. The CDR3 DNA sequence: TGTGCCAGCAGTGTACTAGCGGGAGAGTACCACGAGCAGTACATC. The chain carries TRBV12-3 or TRBV12-4 and TRBJ2-7, with TRBD2 matching 11 bases. The CDR3 loop spans 15 amino acids. V shed 5 bases and J 5 bases; nucleotides not matched to a gene: 8.

This clonotype was detected many times. This chain uses TRBV7-9 with TRBJ2-5, with 9 positions matching TRBD2. The J segment lost 0 bases and the V segment lost 4 bases, leaving 6 bases of the junction unmatched. This CDR3 comprises 16 residues. CDR1 is SEHNR and CDR2 is FQNEAQ in the germline V gene (reference sequence). The CDR3 region has the DNA TGTGCCAGCAGCTCTCTAGCGGGAAGGGACCAAGAGACCCAGTACTTC. Its translation is CASSSLAGRDQETQYF. The variable domain in full, completed from reference TRBV7-9 and TRBJ2-5, reads DTGVSQNPRHKITKRGQNVTFRCDPISEHNRLYWYRQTLGQGPEFLTYFQNEAQLEKSRLLSDRFSAERPKGSFSTLEIQRTEQGDSAMYLCASSSLAGRDQETQYFGPGTRLLVL.

Worth noting for this clonotype: An end of the junction does not agree with germline; a read error may underlie this. This sequence joins TRBV28 and TRBJ1-1, with D hard to call. Germline V gives CDR1 MDHEN, CDR2 SYDVKM. CDR3 size: 20 residues. The chain's CDR3 is CAGSQNRRWKDRGFYTEVFF. The CDR3 DNA reads TGTGCCGGCAGTCAAAACCGACGCTGGAAGGACCGAGGATTCTACACTGAAGTTTTCTTT.

The rearrangement links TRBV11-2 to TRBJ2-4; 8 nucleotides align to TRBD2. The V segment lost 2 bases and the J segment 8 bases; nucleotides outside the gene matches: 11. The CDR3 length is 16 residues. The germline CDR1 and CDR2 sequences are SGHAT and FQNNGV. The CDR3: CASSLRREGLSHIQYF. The DNA of the CDR3 is TGTGCCAGCAGCTTACGTCGGGAGGGCCTAAGCCACATTCAGTACTTC. The full variable domain, its missing parts supplied by reference TRBV11-2 and TRBJ2-4, is EAGVAQSPRYKIIEKRQSVAFWCNPISGHATLYWYQQILGQGPKLLIQFQNNGVVDDSQLPKDRFSAERLKGVDSTLKIQPAKLEDSAVYLCASSLRREGLSHIQYFGAGTRLSVL.

About this clonotype itself: A much larger clone sits a single nucleotide away, making a read error possible. The chain carries TRBV28 and TRBJ2-7; 7 bases are a match to TRBD1. There are 15 residues in the CDR3. In germline, CDR1 is MDHEN, CDR2 SYDVKM. J gave up 3 bases and V 10 bases, and 15 bases lay outside the gene matches. CDR3 residues: CATRGNRDSVYEQYF. CDR3 nucleotide sequence: TGTGCCACCAGAGGGAACCGGGACAGTGTCTACGAGCAGTACTTC. Full variable domain (missing parts from reference TRBV28 and TRBJ2-7): DVKVTQSSRYLVKRTGEKVFLECVQDMDHENMFWYRQDPGLGLRLIYFSYDVKMKEKGDIPEGYSVSREKKERFSLILESASTNQTSMYLCATRGNRDSVYEQYFGPGTRLTVT.

In this sample, this clonotype turned up a few times. This may come from a read error, since a much larger clone is one base off. This rearrangement joins TRBV5-4 to TRBJ2-7; D is perhaps TRBD2 (6 bases). This CDR3 contains 16 residues. In germline, CDR1 is SGHNT, CDR2 YYREEE (reference sequence). The CDR3 sequence: CASSLSDSGVRYKQYF. In DNA form, the CDR3 reads TGTGCCAGCAGCTTGTCTGACTCGGGAGTTCGCTACAAGCAGTACTTC.

As concerns this clonotype: Since no conserved phenylalanine or tryptophan closes the CDR3, a read error is the likely cause. The gene calls are TRBV12-5 and TRBJ2-5; 7 nucleotides match TRBD1. The V and J ends lost 1 base and 5 bases, in that order; junction bases with no gene match: 13. Germline V gene sequence: CDR1 LGHNT, CDR2 FRNRAP. The CDR3 is made up of 17 amino acids. The CDR3 DNA sequence: TGTGCTAGTGGTTTGGAGACAGGGAAGGTGGGACATGAGACCCAGTACTCC. Its translation: CASGLETGKVGHETQYS.

Worth noting for this clonotype: One base away lies a much larger clone, so this may be a sequencing read error. The chain has TRBV7-9 and TRBJ2-5; TRBD2 matches at 7 bases. V shed 3 bases and J 2 bases; nucleotides not matched to a gene: 6. The CDR3 is 15 amino acids. CDR1 is SEHNR and CDR2 is FQNEAQ in the germline V gene (reference sequence). CDR3 DNA: TGTGCCAGCAGCTTCGTGGGAGGGCGGCAAGAGACCCAGTACTTC. Residues: CASSFVGGRQETQYF.

The chain combines TRBV9 with TRBJ2-3; 8 nucleotides align to TRBD2. CDR1 SGDLS and CDR2 YYNGEE come from the germline V gene. The junction had 5 bases not matched to a gene; V was cut back by 4 bases and J by 10 bases. The CDR3 loop spans 12 amino acids. CDR3 nucleotide sequence: TGTGCCAGCAGCCAAATAGCGGGACCGCAGTATTTT. Translated, it gives CASSQIAGPQYF.

This clonotype occurred once. Its ends do not fully match the called genes, so a read error is possible. The chain combines TRBV10-3 with TRBJ2-7; 11 bases match TRBD2. Per germline, CDR1 ENHRY and CDR2 SYGVKD. CDR3 length equals 16 residues. The CDR3 DNA sequence: TGTGTCATCAGTGAGTCGGGACTAGCGGACTCCTACGAGCAGTACTTC. This translates into CVISESGLADSYEQYF.

Concerning this clonotype itself: Germline is not matched at one junction end, which may reflect a read error. The gene calls are TRBV6-1 and TRBJ2-5; TRBD2 might be the D (6 bases). The germline V gene encodes CDR1 MNHNS and CDR2 SASEGT. The CDR3 extends over 16 amino acids. The CDR3, as DNA: TGTGGCAGCAGTGAAGCGGGCAGGGAGTACCAAGAGACACAGTACTTC. This translates into CGSSEAGREYQETQYF.

Regarding this clonotype: Compared with germline, one end of the junction differs, possibly owing to a read error. The chain joins TRBV11-2 to TRBJ2-1; D assignment may be TRBD1 or TRBD2 (5 bases each). Per the germline V gene, CDR1 is SGHAT and CDR2 is FQNNGV. This CDR3 contains 15 residues. In DNA, the CDR3 is TGTGTCAGCAGCATAGAGGGGAGTATCCTCAATGAGCAGTTCTTC. It encodes CVSSIEGSILNEQFF.

As for this clonotype: The germline gene is not matched at one end of the junction; a read error may be the cause. The V and J genes are TRBV29-1 and TRBJ2-7; 7 bases are a match to TRBD1. The CDR3 loop spans 12 amino acids. Germline CDR1 and CDR2: SQVTM and ANQGSEA. The CDR3: CSIEGTVDEQYF. CDR3 nucleotides: TGCAGCATTGAAGGGACAGTGGACGAGCAGTACTTC.

Notes on this clonotype: Given the absence of the conserved phenylalanine or tryptophan at the CDR3 end, a read error is likely. The CDR3 nucleotides read TGTGCCAGCGGCTTGGGTGGGACAGGGATGAACGCTGAAGCTTTCTCT. The encoded protein is CASGLGGTGMNAEAFS. The chain recombines TRBV5-6 with TRBJ1-1, with TRBD1 matching 9 bases. Germline lookup yields CDR1 SGHDT and CDR2 YYEEEE. The CDR3 consists of 16 residues.

With respect to this clonotype: Being one base from a much bigger clone, this may be a read error. This chain uses TRBV4-1 with TRBJ2-1; tentative D call: TRBD1 (5 bases). Trimming left V 6 bases short and J 9 bases short, with 18 bases between. Per germline, CDR1 MGHRA and CDR2 YSYEKL. There are 14 residues in the CDR3. CDR3 sequence: CASRRIAGYSEQFF. In DNA, the CDR3 is TGCGCCAGCAGAAGAATCGCAGGGTATAGTGAGCAGTTCTTC.

As concerns this clonotype: Mismatch with germline at one junction end may stem from a read error. The chain joins TRBV11-2 to TRBJ2-2; tentatively, D is TRBD2 (6 bases). This CDR3 has 19 residues. The germline CDR1 and CDR2 sequences are SGHAT and FQNNGV. The CDR3 nucleotides are TGTGCCAGCAGCTTTTATGGGGCGGGTGGGAGGCGCAACACCAGGGAGCTGTTTTTT. It is translated as CASSFYGAGGRRNTRELFF.

To note about this clonotype: Its ends do not fully match the called genes, so a read error is possible. The chain recombines TRBV5-1 with TRBJ2-5; TRBD1 matches at 8 bases. This CDR3 contains 16 residues. Germline loops: CDR1 SGHRS, CDR2 YFSETQ. The CDR3 DNA reads TGCGCCAGCAGCTTGGGGACAGGGAGATCCCAAGAGACCCACTACTTC. Encoded protein: CASSLGTGRSQETHYF.

At least ten counts were recorded for this clonotype. The rearrangement uses TRBV12-3 or TRBV12-4 and TRBJ2-7, with 8 bases fitting TRBD1. Trimming cost V 6 bases and J 5 bases; bases outside gene matches: 3. The CDR3 consists of 12 residues. The CDR3: CASRRTGNEQYF. CDR3 DNA sequence: TGTGCCAGCAGAAGGACAGGGAACGAGCAGTACTTC.